Following are 16 T cell receptor beta chains from one sample sequenced in a study of T cells in Graves' hyperthyroidism and ophthalmopathy. RNA transcripts served as the template for amplifying TCR beta CDR3 regions. The study used the HTBI primer set for a first-round RT-PCR of the TCR CDR3. TCRdb reprocessed the multiplex PCR reads with MiXCR, giving one entry per CDR3 protein. The sample lists some 180,000 distinct CDR3 sequences, roughly 17% seen once, with 53% in the top ten. Sequenced: blood. The receptors derive from a woman aged 50 to 60 with Graves' hyperthyroidism.

The gene calls are TRBV7-9 and TRBJ2-7; D remains unclear. CDR1 is SEHNR and CDR2 is FQNEAQ in the germline V gene (reference sequence). This CDR3 comprises 12 residues. V shed 1 base and J shed 6 bases, with 7 bases lying between them. The CDR3 region is CASSLVRSEQYF. Here the CDR3 DNA reads TGTGCCAGCAGCTTAGTGAGGTCCGAGCAGTACTTC.

V gene TRBV30 combines with J gene TRBJ2-1, with D possibly being TRBD1 or TRBD2 (5 bases each). V was cut by 4 bases and J by 8 bases, with 12 bases left in between. Germline CDR1 reads GTSNPN; CDR2 reads SVGIG (reference sequence). The CDR3 loop spans 12 amino acids. The CDR3 region is CAWNPGTHEQFF. The CDR3 region has the DNA TGTGCCTGGAACCCCGGGACGCATGAGCAGTTCTTC.

The table lists this clonotype with many counts. The V gene is TRBV27, the J gene TRBJ2-7, with 11 bases matching TRBD1. Germline V gives CDR1 MNHEY, CDR2 SMNVEV (reference sequence). Germline trimming cut 7 bases from V and 5 bases from J; bases unmatched to any gene: 13. The CDR3 is made up of 16 amino acids. The CDR3 reads CASNIVNRDRGNEQYF. The CDR3 bases are TGTGCCAGCAATATAGTGAACCGGGACAGGGGGAACGAGCAGTACTTC.

Worth noting for this clonotype: One end of the junction varies from germline; a read error may be responsible. V usage is TRBV9 and J usage is TRBJ2-1, with D uncertain. The CDR3 runs to 16 residues. Looked up from germline, CDR1 is SGDLS and CDR2 is YYNGEE. The CDR3: CASSPGTLFSHNEQFF. DNA for the CDR3: TGTGCCAGCAGCCCCGGTACGTTGTTCTCCCACAATGAGCAGTTCTTC.

Ten or more counts support this clonotype. The CDR3 DNA reads TGCAGTGCTAGAGAGGGAAGAGACCCCCTCGAGCAGTACTTC. This sequence encodes CSAREGRDPLEQYF. This sequence joins TRBV20-1 and TRBJ2-7, with D unclear. Trimming cost V 0 bases and J 6 bases, with 15 bases left between them. Germline CDR1 and CDR2: DFQATT and SNEGSKA (reference sequence). This CDR3 spans 14 amino acids.

This sequence joins TRBV12-5 and TRBJ2-7; D perhaps matches TRBD2 (6 bases). CDR3 size: 14 residues. Looked up from germline, CDR1 is LGHNT and CDR2 is FRNRAP. V was trimmed by 4 bases and J by 8 bases, leaving 18 bases between them. The CDR3 bases are TGTGCTAGTGGTTCGGAGGGTCTCTTCTTCCAGCAGTACTTC. Its protein product is CASGSEGLFFQQYF. Complete variable domain (other parts from reference TRBV12-5 and TRBJ2-7): DARVTQTPRHKVTEMGQEVTMRCQPILGHNTVFWYRQTMMQGLELLAYFRNRAPLDDSGMPKDRFSAEMPDATLATLKIQPSEPRDSAVYFCASGSEGLFFQQYFGPGTRLTVT.

The J gene is TRBJ1-2, the V gene TRBV27, with D maybe TRBD1 (6 bases). The CDR3 has 15 amino acids. Germline CDR1 reads MNHEY; CDR2 reads SMNVEV (reference sequence). Deletions cut 0 bases from V and 5 bases from J, with 13 bases between. The CDR3 bases are TGTGCCAGCAGTTTATCACAGGGTCACCCTTATGGCTACACCTTC. It codes for CASSLSQGHPYGYTF.

This clonotype has ten or more counts. The rearrangement joins TRBV11-1 to TRBJ1-1, with D possibly matching TRBD1 (5 bases). The V gene lost 5 bases and the J gene lost 4 bases, with 17 bases spanning the gap. Germline V gene lookup returns CDR1 SGHAT and CDR2 FQDESV (reference sequence). CDR3 length: 15 amino acids. Written as DNA, the CDR3 is TGTGCCAGCAGCACGCAGGCCCGCGGGGGCACTGAAGCTTTCTTT. Translating gives CASSTQARGGTEAFF.

This clonotype was seen repeatedly, ten times or more. The chain joins TRBV6-5 to TRBJ2-5; 10 bases are shared with TRBD2. Germline V gene sequence: CDR1 MNHEY, CDR2 SVGAGI. With V trimmed by 0 bases and J by 3 bases, 4 bases remained unmatched. CDR3 length equals 16 residues. The CDR3 bases are TGTGCCAGCAGTTACTCTGCCACTAGCGGGGAAGAGACCCAGTACTTC. The encoded protein is CASSYSATSGEETQYF.

This clonotype was seen many times. The chain links TRBV7-9 to TRBJ2-1; 11 bases are a match to TRBD2. CDR1 SEHNR and CDR2 FQNEAQ come from the germline V gene (reference sequence). The CDR3 totals 14 residues. CDR3 residues: CATSGLAEDNEQFF. CDR3 nucleotides: TGTGCAACCTCGGGACTAGCGGAAGACAATGAGCAGTTCTTC.

As regards this clonotype: This may be a read error: a much more frequent sequence differs by one nucleotide. V usage is TRBV12-3 or TRBV12-4 and J usage is TRBJ2-7; weak D call: TRBD1 (6 bases). This CDR3 has 11 residues. CDR3 amino acids: CAGSPGTEQYF. The DNA of the CDR3 is TGTGCCGGCAGTCCGGGGACAGAGCAGTACTTC.

This clonotype appeared a few times. The genes are TRBV5-5 and TRBJ2-7, with D tentatively TRBD2 (6 bases). Trimming removed 1 base from V and 5 bases from J, with 13 bases in between. This CDR3 comprises 14 residues. The germline V gene has CDR1 SGHKS and CDR2 YYEKEE (reference sequence). CDR3 sequence: CASSLWGVLDEQYF. DNA for the CDR3: TGTGCCAGCAGCTTGTGGGGGGTCCTCGACGAGCAGTACTTC.

This chain uses TRBV5-4 with TRBJ2-1, with TRBD1 matching over 8 bases. The CDR3 extends over 16 amino acids. V was clipped by 0 bases and J by 5 bases; unmatched bases: 7. Per germline, CDR1 SGHNT and CDR2 YYREEE (reference sequence). The CDR3, as DNA: TGTGCCAGCAGCTTGGGACAGGGGAAATCGCACAATGAGCAGTTCTTC. It yields the protein CASSLGQGKSHNEQFF.

This clonotype was counted a few times. Sequence at one end of the junction differs from germline and may be a read error. In nucleotides, the CDR3 is TGTGCCAGCAGCCAAGACGGCAGGTACCAAGGGACCCAGTACTTC. The encoded protein is CASSQDGRYQGTQYF. The chain recombines TRBV3-1 with TRBJ2-5; no definite D call. The length of the CDR3 is 15 residues. Per the germline V gene, CDR1 is LGHDT and CDR2 is YNNKEL (reference sequence).

This clonotype has a handful of counts. The CDR3 reads CASTREDSGSTYEQYF. The CDR3 DNA is TGTGCCAGCACCCGGGAGGATAGCGGGAGTACCTACGAGCAGTACTTC. The chain employs TRBV11-3 and TRBJ2-7; 9 nucleotides match TRBD2. The CDR3 covers 16 residues. Germline assignment: CDR1 SGHNT and CDR2 YENEEA. V lost 7 bases and J lost 2; bases outside the gene matches: 12.

The chain recombines TRBV9 with TRBJ2-2, with D possibly TRBD2 on 7 matching bases. The V end lost 0 bases, the J end lost 2 bases, and 17 bases lay between the germline ends. The CDR3 covers 18 residues. Germline V gene data show CDR1 as SGDLS and CDR2 as YYNGEE. The CDR3 region has the DNA TGTGCCAGCAGCGTAGAGAGAGTGGGCGGGGGCAACACCGGGGAGCTGTTTTTT. Translation: CASSVERVGGGNTGELFF.